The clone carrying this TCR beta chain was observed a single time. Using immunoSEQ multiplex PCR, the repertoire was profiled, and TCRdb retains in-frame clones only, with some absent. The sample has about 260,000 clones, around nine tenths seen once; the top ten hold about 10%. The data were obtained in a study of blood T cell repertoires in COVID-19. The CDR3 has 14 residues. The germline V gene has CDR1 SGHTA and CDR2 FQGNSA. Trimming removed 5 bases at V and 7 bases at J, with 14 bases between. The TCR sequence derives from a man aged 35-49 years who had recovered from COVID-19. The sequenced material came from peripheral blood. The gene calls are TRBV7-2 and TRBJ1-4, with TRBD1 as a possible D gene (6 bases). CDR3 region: CASSLTGFGEKLFF. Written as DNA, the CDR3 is TGTGCCAGCAGCCTTACAGGGTTCGGTGAAAAACTGTTTTTT.